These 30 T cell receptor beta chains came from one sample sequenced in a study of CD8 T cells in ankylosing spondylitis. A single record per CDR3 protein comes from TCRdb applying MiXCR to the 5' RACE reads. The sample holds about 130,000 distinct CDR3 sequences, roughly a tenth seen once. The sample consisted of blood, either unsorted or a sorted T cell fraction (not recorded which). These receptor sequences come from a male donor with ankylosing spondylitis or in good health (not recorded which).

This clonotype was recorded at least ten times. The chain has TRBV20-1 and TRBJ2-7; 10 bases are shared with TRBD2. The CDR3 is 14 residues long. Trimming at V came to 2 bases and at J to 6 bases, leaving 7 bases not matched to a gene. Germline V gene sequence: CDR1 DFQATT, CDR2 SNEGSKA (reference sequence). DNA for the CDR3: TGCAGTGCTAGACCTACTAGCGGGACTGCCGAGCAGTACTTC. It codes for CSARPTSGTAEQYF.

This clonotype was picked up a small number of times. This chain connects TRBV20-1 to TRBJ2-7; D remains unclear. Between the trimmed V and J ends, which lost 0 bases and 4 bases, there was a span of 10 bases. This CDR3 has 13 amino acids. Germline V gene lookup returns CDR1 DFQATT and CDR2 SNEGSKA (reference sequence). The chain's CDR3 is CSARELSEYEQYF. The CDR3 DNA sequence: TGCAGTGCTAGAGAGCTGAGCGAATACGAGCAGTACTTC.

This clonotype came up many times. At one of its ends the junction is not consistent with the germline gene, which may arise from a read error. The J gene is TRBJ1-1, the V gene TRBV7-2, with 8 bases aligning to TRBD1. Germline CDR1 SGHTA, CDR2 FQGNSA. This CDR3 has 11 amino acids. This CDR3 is CASSAFGTGPF. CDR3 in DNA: TGTGCCAGCAGCGCCTTCGGGACAGGCCCGTTT. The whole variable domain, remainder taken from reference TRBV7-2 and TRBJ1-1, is GAGVSQSPSNKVTEKGKDVELRCDPISGHTALYWYRQSLGQGLEFLIYFQGNSAPDKSGLPSDRFSAERTGGSVSTLTIQRTQQEDSAVYLCASSAFGTGPFGQGTRLTVV.

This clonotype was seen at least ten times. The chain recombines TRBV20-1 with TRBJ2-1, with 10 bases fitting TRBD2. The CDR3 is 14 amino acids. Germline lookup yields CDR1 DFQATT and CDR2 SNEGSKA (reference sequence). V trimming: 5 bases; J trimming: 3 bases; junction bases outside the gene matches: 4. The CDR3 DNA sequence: TGCAGTGCTGGAGGACTAGCGGACTACAATGAGCAGTTCTTC. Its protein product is CSAGGLADYNEQFF.

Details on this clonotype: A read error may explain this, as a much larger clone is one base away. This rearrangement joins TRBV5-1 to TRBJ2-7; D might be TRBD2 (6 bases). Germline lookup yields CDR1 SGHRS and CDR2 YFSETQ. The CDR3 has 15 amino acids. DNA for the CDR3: TGCGCCAGCAGCTTTTATGGCGGGGAATCCTACGACCAGTACTTC. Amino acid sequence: CASSFYGGESYDQYF.

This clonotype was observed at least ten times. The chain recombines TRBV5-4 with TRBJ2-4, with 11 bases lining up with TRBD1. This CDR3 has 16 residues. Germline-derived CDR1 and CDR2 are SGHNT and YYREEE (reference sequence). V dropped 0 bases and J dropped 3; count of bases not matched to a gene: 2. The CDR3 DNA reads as TGTGCCAGCAGCTTGGCCGGGACAGGGGGCAAAAACATTCAGTACTTC. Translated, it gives CASSLAGTGGKNIQYF.

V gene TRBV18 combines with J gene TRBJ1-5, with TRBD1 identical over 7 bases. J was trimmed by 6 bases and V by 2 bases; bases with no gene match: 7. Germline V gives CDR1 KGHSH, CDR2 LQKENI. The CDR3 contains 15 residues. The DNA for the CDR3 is TGTGCCAGCTCACCAGAGACAGGGAGGGCTCAGCCCCAGCATTTT. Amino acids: CASSPETGRAQPQHF.

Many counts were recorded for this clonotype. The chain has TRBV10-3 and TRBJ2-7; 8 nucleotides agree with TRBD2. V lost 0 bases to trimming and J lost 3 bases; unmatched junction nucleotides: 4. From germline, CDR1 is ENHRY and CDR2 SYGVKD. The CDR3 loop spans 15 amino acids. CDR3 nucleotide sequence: TGTGCCATCAGTGAGTCGGCTAGCGGGTTCTACGAGCAGTACTTC. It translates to CAISESASGFYEQYF.

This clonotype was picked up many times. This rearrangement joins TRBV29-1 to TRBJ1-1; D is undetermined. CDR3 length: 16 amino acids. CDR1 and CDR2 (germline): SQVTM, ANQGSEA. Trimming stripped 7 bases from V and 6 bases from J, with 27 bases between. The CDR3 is CSASMAGSGSLAEAFF. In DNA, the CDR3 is TGCAGCGCTTCAATGGCGGGTAGCGGGTCATTGGCTGAAGCTTTCTTT.

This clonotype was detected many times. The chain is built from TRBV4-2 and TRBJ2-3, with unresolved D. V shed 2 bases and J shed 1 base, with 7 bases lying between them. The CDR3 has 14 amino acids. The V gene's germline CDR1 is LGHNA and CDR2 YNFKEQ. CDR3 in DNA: TGTGCCAGCAGCCAAATCGCAGGCACAGATACGCAGTATTTT. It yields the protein CASSQIAGTDTQYF.

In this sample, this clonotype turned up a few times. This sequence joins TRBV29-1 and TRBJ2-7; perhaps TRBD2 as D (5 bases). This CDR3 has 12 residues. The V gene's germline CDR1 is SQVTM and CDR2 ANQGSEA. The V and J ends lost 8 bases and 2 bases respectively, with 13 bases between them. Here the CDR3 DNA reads TGCAGCTGCGGAGGCGGACCCTACGAGCAGTACTTC. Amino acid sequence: CSCGGGPYEQYF.

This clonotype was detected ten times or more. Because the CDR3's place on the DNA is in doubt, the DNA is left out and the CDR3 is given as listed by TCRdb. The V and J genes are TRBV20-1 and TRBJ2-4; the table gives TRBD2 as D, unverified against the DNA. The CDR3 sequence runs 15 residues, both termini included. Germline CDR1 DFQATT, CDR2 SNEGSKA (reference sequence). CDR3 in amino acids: CSASWASGSGYIHYF.

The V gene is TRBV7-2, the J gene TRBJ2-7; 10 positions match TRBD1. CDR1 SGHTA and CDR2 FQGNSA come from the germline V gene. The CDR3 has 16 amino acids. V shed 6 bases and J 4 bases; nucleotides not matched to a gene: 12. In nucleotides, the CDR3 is TGTGCCAGCAGAGCTCCAGACAGGGGGCGCGGTTACGAGCAGTACTTC. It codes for CASRAPDRGRGYEQYF.

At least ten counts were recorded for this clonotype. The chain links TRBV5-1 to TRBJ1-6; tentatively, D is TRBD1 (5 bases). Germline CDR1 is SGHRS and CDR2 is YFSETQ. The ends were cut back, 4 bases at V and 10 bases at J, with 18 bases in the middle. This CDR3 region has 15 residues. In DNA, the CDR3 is TGCGCCAGCAGCGGGGGACCCCAGAAAGGATCACCCCTCCACTTT. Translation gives CASSGGPQKGSPLHF.

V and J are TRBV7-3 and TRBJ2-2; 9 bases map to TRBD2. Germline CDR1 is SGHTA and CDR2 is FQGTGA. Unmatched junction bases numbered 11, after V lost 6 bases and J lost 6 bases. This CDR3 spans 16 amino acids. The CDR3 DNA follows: TGTGCCAGCAGTGCGGCTAGCGGGATGATGGCCGGGGAGCTGTTTTTT. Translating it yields CASSAASGMMAGELFF.

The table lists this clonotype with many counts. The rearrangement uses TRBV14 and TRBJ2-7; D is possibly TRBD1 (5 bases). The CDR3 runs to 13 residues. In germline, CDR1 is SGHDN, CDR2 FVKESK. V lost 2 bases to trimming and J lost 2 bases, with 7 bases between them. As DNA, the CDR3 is TGTGCCAGCAGCCAAACAGGTACCTACGAGCAGTACTTC. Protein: CASSQTGTYEQYF.

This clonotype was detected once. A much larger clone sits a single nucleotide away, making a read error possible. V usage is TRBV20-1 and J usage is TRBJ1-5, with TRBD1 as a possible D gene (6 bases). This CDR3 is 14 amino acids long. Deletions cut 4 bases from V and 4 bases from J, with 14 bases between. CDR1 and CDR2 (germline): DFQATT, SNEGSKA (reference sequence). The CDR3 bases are TGCAGTGCTACAGATGCAGGGGATAATCAGCCCCAGCATTTT. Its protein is CSATDAGDNQPQHF.

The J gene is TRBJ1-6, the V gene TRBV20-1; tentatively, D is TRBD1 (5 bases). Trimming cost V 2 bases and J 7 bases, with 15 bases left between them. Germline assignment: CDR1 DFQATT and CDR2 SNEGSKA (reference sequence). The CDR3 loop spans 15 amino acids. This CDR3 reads CSARLGVTENSPLHF. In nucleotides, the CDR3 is TGCAGTGCTAGACTAGGGGTCACGGAGAATTCACCCCTCCACTTT.

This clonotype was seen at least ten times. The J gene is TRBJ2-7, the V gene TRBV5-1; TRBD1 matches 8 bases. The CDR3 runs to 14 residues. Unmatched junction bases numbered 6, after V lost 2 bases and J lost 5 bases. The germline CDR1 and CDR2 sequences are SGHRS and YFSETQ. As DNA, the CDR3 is TGCGCCAGCAGCTTCGGACAGGGCCAAGACGAGCAGTACTTC. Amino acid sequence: CASSFGQGQDEQYF.

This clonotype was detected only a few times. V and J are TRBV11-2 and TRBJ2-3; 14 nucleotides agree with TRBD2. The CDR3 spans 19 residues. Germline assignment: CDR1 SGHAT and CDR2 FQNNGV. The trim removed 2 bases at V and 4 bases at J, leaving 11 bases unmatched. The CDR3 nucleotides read TGTGCCAGCAGCTTAAGCAGTGGGACTAGCGGGAGTAATTCAGATACGCAGTATTTT. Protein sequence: CASSLSSGTSGSNSDTQYF.

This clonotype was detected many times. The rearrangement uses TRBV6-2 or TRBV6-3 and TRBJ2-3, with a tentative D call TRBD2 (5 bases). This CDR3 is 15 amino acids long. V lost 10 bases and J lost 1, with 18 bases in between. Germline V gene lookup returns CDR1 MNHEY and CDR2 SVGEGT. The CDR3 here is CATKGEGAGTDTQYF. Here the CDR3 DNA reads TGTGCCACCAAAGGAGAGGGAGCAGGCACAGATACGCAGTATTTT.

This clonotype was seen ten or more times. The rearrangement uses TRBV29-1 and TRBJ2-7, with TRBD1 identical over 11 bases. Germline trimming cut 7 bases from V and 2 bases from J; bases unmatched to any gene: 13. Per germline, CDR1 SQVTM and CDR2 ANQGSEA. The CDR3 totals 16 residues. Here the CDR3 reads CSANTPGQGETYEQYF. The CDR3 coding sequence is TGCAGCGCCAATACTCCGGGACAGGGGGAAACCTACGAGCAGTACTTC.

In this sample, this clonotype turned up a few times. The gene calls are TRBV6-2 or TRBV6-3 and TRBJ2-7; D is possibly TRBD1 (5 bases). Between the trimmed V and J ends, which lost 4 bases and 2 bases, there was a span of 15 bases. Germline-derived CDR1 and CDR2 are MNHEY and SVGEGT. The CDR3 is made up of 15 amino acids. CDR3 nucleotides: TGTGCCAGCAGTTCCCTTCGACAGTCTGCCTACGAGCAGTACTTC. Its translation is CASSSLRQSAYEQYF.

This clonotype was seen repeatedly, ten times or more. This CDR3 reads CSVRDRGNTEAFF. In nucleotides, the CDR3 is TGCAGCGTCCGGGACAGGGGGAACACTGAAGCTTTCTTT. The chain carries TRBV29-1 and TRBJ1-1, with TRBD1 matching over 10 bases. V lost 6 bases and J lost 1; bases outside the gene matches: 2. This CDR3 region has 13 residues. Germline CDR1 is SQVTM and CDR2 is ANQGSEA.

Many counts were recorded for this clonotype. CDR3 sequence reads: CSVTKTGYRNTEAFF. In DNA form, the CDR3 reads TGCAGTGTTACTAAGACAGGGTATAGGAACACTGAAGCTTTCTTT. The V gene is TRBV20-1, the J gene TRBJ1-1; 7 bases fit TRBD1. CDR3 length equals 15 residues. CDR1 is DFQATT and CDR2 is SNEGSKA in the germline V gene (reference sequence). The V segment lost 7 bases and the J segment 1 base; nucleotides outside the gene matches: 12.

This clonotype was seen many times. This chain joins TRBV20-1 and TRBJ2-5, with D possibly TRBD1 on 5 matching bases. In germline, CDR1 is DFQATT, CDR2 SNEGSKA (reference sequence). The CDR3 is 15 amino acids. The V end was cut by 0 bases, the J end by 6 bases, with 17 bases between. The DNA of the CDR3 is TGCAGTGCTAGAGATGGGGCCGGAGACTCCAAGACCCAGTACTTC. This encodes CSARDGAGDSKTQYF.

The CDR3 sequence is CASSYGQGAGTEAFF. In nucleotides, the CDR3 is TGTGCCAGCAGTTACGGACAGGGAGCGGGCACTGAAGCTTTCTTT. The chain has TRBV6-5 and TRBJ1-1, with 8 bases fitting TRBD1. This CDR3 region has 15 residues. With V trimmed by 2 bases and J by 4 bases, 6 bases remained unmatched. CDR1 and CDR2 (germline): MNHEY, SVGAGI.

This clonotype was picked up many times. The DNA of the CDR3 is TGCAGTGCTAGAGGACAGCCTTATAGCAATCAGCCCCAGCATTTT. Encoded protein: CSARGQPYSNQPQHF. The chain combines TRBV20-1 with TRBJ1-5, with D possibly TRBD1 on 5 matching bases. V gave up 1 base and J gave up 0 bases, with 10 bases separating them. CDR1 and CDR2 (germline): DFQATT, SNEGSKA (reference sequence). This CDR3 is built from 15 residues.

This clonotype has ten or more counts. The CDR3 DNA reads TGTGCCAGCAGTGTGATAGCGGGAGGGAACAATGAGCAGTTCTTC. Translating it yields CASSVIAGGNNEQFF. The chain carries TRBV2 and TRBJ2-1; 11 bases map to TRBD2. J gave up 5 bases and V 4 bases, and 4 bases lay outside the gene matches. Germline V lookup: CDR1 SNHLY, CDR2 FYNNEI. There are 15 residues in the CDR3.

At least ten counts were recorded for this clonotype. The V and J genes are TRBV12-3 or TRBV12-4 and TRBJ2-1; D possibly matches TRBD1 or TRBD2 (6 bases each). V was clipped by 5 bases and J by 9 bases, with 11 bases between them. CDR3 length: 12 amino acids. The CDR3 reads CASSKGGGEQFF. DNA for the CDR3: TGTGCCAGCAGTAAGGGGGGAGGTGAGCAGTTCTTC.